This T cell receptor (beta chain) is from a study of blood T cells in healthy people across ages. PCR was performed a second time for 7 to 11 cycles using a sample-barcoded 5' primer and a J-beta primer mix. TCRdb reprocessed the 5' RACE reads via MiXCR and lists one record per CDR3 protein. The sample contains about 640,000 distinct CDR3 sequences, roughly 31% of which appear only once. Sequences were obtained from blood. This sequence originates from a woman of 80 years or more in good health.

The CDR3 region has the DNA TGCAGCGTTGGGCCGGTTGGACAGGGTAGAACTGAAGCTTTCTTT. It encodes CSVGPVGQGRTEAFF. The rearrangement joins TRBV29-1 to TRBJ1-1; 8 nucleotides agree with TRBD1. This CDR3 region has 15 residues. V lost 4 bases, J lost 5 bases, and 12 bases stayed unmatched. The V gene's germline CDR1 is SQVTM and CDR2 ANQGSEA.